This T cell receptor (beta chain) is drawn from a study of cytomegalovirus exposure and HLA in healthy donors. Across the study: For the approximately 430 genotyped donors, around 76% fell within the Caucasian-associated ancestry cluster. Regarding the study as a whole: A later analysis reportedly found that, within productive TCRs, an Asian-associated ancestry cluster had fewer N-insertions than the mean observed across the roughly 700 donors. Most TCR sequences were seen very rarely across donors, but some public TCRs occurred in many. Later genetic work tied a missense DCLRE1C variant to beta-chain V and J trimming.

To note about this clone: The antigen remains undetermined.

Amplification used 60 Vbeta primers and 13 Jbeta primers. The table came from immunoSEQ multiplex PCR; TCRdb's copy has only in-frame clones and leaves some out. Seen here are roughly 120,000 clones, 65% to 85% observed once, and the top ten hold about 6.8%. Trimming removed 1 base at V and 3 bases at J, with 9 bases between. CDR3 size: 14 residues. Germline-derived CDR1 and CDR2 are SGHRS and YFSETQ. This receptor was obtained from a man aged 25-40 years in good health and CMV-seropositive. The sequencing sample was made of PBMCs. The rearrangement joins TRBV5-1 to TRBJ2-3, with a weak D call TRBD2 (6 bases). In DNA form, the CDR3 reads TGCGCCAGCAGCTTGATGCGGGAAACAGATACGCAGTATTTT. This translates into CASSLMRETDTQYF.